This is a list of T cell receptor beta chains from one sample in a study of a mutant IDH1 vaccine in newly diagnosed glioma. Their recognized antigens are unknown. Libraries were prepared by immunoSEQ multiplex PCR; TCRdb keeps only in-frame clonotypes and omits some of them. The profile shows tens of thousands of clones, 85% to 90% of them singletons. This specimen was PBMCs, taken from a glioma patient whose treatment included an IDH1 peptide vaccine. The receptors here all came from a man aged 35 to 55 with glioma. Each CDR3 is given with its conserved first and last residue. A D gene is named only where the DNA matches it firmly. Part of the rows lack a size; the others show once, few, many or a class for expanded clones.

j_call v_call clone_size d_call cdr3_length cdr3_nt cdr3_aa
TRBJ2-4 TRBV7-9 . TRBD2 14 TGTGCCAGCAGCGAAAGCGGGGGGAAAAACATTCAGTACTTC CASSESGGKNIQYF
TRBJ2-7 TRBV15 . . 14 TGTGCCACCAGCAGAGATCTGGCAAATTACGAGCAGTACTTC CATSRDLANYEQYF
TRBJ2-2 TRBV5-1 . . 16 TGCGCCAGCAGCTTGGCCGAGCGGTCGAACACCGGGGAGCTGTTTTTT CASSLAERSNTGELFF
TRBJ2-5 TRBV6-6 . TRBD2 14 TGTGCCAGCAGAACTAGCGGGGGCCAAGAGACCCAGTACTTC CASRTSGGQETQYF
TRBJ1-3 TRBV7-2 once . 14 TGTGCCAGCAGGCCGGGGGGGGGTGGAAACACCATATATTTT CASRPGGGGNTIYF
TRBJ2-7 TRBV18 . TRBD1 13 TGTGCCAGCTCAACTGGACAGGGTTACGAGTCGTACTTC CASSTGQGYESYF
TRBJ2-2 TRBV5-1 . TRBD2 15 TGCGCCAGCACAAAAGACGGGGGGAACGGAGGGGAGCTGTTTTTT CASTKDGGNGGELFF
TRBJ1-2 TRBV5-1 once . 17 TGCGCCAGCAGCTCAAGGGCGGGTGTCGTGTCGAACTATGGCTACACCTTC CASSSRAGVVSNYGYTF
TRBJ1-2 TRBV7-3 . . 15 TGTGCCAGCAGCTTAACGGGCAGTACTAACTATGGCTACACCTTC CASSLTGSTNYGYTF
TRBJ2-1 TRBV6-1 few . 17 TGTGCCAGCAGTGGGGGCTATGGACCCAGCTCCTACAATGAGCAGTTCTTC CASSGGYGPSSYNEQFF
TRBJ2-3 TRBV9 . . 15 TGTGCCAGCAGCGTAGCAGGGCGGACCACAGATACGCAGTATTTT CASSVAGRTTDTQYF
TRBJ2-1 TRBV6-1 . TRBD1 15 TGTGCCAGCAAAGTGGGACAGGGGTCCTACAATGAGCAGTTCTTC CASKVGQGSYNEQFF
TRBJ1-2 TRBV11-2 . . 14 TGTGCCAGCAGCTTAGCCGGGACGGACTATGGCTACACCTTC CASSLAGTDYGYTF
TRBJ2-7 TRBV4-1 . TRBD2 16 TGCGCCAGCAGCCGGAGCGGGGGGCGGAACTCCTACGAGCAGTACTTC CASSRSGGRNSYEQYF
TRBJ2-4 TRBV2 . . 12 TGTGCCAGCAGTGTAAACCGGGACCTTGGAGACTTC CASSVNRDLGDF
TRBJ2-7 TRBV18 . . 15 TGTGCCAGCTCACCACCTACAGCTAGCTCCTACGAGCAGTACTTC CASSPPTASSYEQYF
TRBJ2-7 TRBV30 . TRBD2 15 TGTGCCTGGAGCTTGGGCCAGCGGGAGCGCTACGAGCAGTACTTC CAWSLGQRERYEQYF
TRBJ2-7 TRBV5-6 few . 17 TGTGCCAGCAGCCATTTTCTCCGTGGGCCTACTGGGTACGAGCAGTACTTC CASSHFLRGPTGYEQYF
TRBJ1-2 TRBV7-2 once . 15 TGTGCCAGCAGCCCGCACGGGGGGGTGGCCTATGGCTACACCTTC CASSPHGGVAYGYTF
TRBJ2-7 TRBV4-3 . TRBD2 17 TGCGCCAGCAGCCAAGGGATAGCGGGAGGCGGCTCCTACGAGCAGTACTTC CASSQGIAGGGSYEQYF
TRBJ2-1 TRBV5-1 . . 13 TGCGCCAGCAGCTTAGGTAGCGACAATGAGCAGTTCTTC CASSLGSDNEQFF
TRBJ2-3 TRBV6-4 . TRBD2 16 TGTGCCAGCAGTTCGGGACTAGCGGGAGGGTCGGATACGCAGTATTTT CASSSGLAGGSDTQYF
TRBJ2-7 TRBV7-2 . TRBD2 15 TGTGCCAGCAGCTCCGAGGGCGGGACTAGTCGGGAGCAGTACTTC CASSSEGGTSREQYF
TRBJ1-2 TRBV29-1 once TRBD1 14 TGCAGCGTTGAAACCCCGCCAGGGGGCGCGGACTACACCTTC CSVETPPGGADYTF
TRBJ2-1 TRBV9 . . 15 TGTGCCAGCAGCGTCGACCCGACCTCCTACAATGAGCAGTTCTTC CASSVDPTSYNEQFF
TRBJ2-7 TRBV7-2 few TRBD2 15 TGTGCCAGCAGCTTAGAGGTAACGGGAGGGTACGAGCAGTACTTC CASSLEVTGGYEQYF
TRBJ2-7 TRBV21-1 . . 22 TGTGCCAGCAGCACAGCCGGGACAGGGTCCACCCCTAACCGGCCTTTCTCCTACGAGCAGTACTTC CASSTAGTGSTPNRPFSYEQYF
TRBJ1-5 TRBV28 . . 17 TGTGCCAGCAGTTCCCCCGGCGGGAATGTAGGGAATCAGCCCCAGCATTTT CASSSPGGNVGNQPQHF
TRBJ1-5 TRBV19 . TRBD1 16 TGTGCCAGTAGTCCCCGACAGGGGGTAGTAGAGCAGCCCCAGCATTTT CASSPRQGVVEQPQHF
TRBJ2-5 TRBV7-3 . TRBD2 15 TGTGCCAGCAGCAGACGACTAGCTAGTCAAGAGACCCAGTACTTC CASSRRLASQETQYF
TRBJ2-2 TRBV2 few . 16 TGTGCCAGCAGTGATTTGTCGGGGCGGGCCACCGGGGAGCTGTTTTTT CASSDLSGRATGELFF
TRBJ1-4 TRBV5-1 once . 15 TGCGCCAGCAATACAGGGTTTGGGACCGGTGAAAAACTGTTTTTT CASNTGFGTGEKLFF
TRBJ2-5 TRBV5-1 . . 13 TGCGCCAGCAGCTTTGGAAACCAAGAGACCCAGTACTTC CASSFGNQETQYF
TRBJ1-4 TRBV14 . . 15 TGTGCCAGCAGCCACCCGACAGACTATAATGAAAAACTGTTTTTT CASSHPTDYNEKLFF
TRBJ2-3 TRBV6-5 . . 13 TGTGCCAGCAGTTACGGGGTGGGAGAGACGCAGTATTTT CASSYGVGETQYF
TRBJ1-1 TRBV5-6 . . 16 TGTGCCAGCAGCTTCATCCCGGTACGGATGAACACTGAAGCTTTCTTT CASSFIPVRMNTEAFF
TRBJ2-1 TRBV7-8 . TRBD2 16 TGTGCCAGCAGCCTAACTAGCGGGAGGGCCTACAATGAGCAGTTCTTC CASSLTSGRAYNEQFF
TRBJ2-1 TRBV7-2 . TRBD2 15 TGTGCCAGCAGCTTGACTAGCGGGATGTACAATGAGCAGTTCTTC CASSLTSGMYNEQFF
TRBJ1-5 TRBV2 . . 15 TGTGCCAGCAGTGAGGGTAGGGGAAGCAATCAGCCCCAGCATTTT CASSEGRGSNQPQHF
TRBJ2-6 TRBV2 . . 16 TGTGCCAGCAGGAACCCCCTGTACTCTGGGGCCAACGTCCTGACTTTC CASRNPLYSGANVLTF
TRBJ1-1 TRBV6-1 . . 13 TGTGCCAGCAGTGAGCACCTCCACACGGGAGCTTTCTTT CASSEHLHTGAFF
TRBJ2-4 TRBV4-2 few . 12 TGTGCCAGCCGGGCCGCTGGCGACATTCAGTACTTC CASRAAGDIQYF
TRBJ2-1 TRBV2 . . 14 TGTGCCCAGCTAGCACAGGGATTAGTCAGTGAGCAGTTCTTC CAQLAQGLVSEQFF
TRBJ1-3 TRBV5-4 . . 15 TGTGCCAGCAGCTTGGCTCCTAGCTCTGGAAACACCATATATTTT CASSLAPSSGNTIYF
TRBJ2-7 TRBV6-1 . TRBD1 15 TGTGCCAGCAGTGCTAGGACAGGGGTTTCCTACGAGCAGTACTTC CASSARTGVSYEQYF
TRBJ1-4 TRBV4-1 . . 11 TGCGCCAGCTCCCGGGGGGAAAAACTGTTTTTT CASSRGEKLFF
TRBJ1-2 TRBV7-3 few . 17 TGTGCCAGCAGCTCCACCCCCCGGGACGGGGAAGTCTATGGCTACACCTTC CASSSTPRDGEVYGYTF
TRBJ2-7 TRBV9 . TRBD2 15 TGTGCCAGCAGCGTAGAGCCTAGCGGGAGGTGGGAGCAGTACTTC CASSVEPSGRWEQYF
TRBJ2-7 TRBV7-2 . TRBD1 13 TGTGCCAGCAGCTGGGGACAGCGGTACGAGCAGTACTTC CASSWGQRYEQYF
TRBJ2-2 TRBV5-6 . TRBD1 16 TGTGCCAGCAGCACCTTCGACAGGGGACCGACCGGGGAGCTGTTTTTT CASSTFDRGPTGELFF
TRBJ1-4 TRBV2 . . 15 TGTGCCAGCAGCCCTGGGGGAGGTGATAATGAAAAACTGTTTTTT CASSPGGGDNEKLFF
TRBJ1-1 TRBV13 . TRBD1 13 TGTGCCAGCAGCTCCACAGGGGGCGACGAAGCTTTCTTT CASSSTGGDEAFF
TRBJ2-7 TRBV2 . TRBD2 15 TGTGCCAGCAGTGAACTAGCGGGAACCTCCTACGAGCAGTACTTC CASSELAGTSYEQYF
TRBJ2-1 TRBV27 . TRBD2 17 TGTGCCAGCAGTCCCTGGACTAGCGGAGTTTCCTACAATGAGCAGTTCTTC CASSPWTSGVSYNEQFF
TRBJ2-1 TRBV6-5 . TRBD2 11 TGTGCCAGCGGGAGGGACTATGAGCAGTTCTTC CASGRDYEQFF
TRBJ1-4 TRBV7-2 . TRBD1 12 TGTGCCAGCAGCCGACAGGGTCGCGTACTGTTTTTT CASSRQGRVLFF
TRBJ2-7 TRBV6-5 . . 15 TGTGCCAGCAGTTACCCCTCAATGGGGGCGCGGGAGCAGTACTTC CASSYPSMGAREQYF